The clone carrying this T cell receptor beta chain was seen a handful of times. Its target is not known. The data derive from a study of CD8 T cells in ankylosing spondylitis. TCRdb re-derived calls from the 5' RACE reads in MiXCR, one entry per CDR3 protein. The data hold about 440,000 distinct CDR3 sequences, with 15% to 20% observed a single time. Germline assignment: CDR1 SQVTM and CDR2 ANQGSEA. Trimming shortened V by 4 bases and J by 5 bases, and 11 bases separated the two germline ends. This CDR3 has 13 residues. Whole-study findings and limits: Clones tied to disease were said to be significantly enriched in matched ankylosing spondylitis synovial fluid. Characteristic, it appeared, of ankylosing spondylitis blood was a TCR beta motif of roughly eight highly homologous variants.

Specimen: blood, either unsorted or a sorted T cell fraction (not recorded which). The rearrangement links TRBV29-1 to TRBJ2-2, with D unclear. The receptor was derived from a male donor with ankylosing spondylitis. CDR3 region: CSVVPRGTGELFF. The CDR3 DNA reads TGCAGCGTTGTCCCCCGCGGTACCGGGGAGCTGTTTTTT.